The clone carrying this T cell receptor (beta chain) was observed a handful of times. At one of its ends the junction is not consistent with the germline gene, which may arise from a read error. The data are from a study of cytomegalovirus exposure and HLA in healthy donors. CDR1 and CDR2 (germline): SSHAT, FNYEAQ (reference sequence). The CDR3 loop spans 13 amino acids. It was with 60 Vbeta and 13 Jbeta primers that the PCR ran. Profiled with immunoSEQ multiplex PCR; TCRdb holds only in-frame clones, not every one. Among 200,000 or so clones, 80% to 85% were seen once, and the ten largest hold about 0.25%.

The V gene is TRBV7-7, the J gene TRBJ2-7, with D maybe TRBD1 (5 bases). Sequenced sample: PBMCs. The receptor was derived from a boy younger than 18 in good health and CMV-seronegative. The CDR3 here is CASSPGPQGEQYF. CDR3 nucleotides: TGTGCTAGCAGCCCCGGACCCCAGGGCGAGCAGTACTTC.